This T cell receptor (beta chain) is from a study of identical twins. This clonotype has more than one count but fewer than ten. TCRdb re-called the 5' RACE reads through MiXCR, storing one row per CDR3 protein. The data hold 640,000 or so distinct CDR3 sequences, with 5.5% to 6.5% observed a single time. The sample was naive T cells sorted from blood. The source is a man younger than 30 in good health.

This chain's CDR3 is CASSQEAWGNSYNEQFF. The CDR3 DNA follows: TGTGCCAGCAGCCAAGAAGCCTGGGGGAACTCCTACAATGAGCAGTTCTTC. V and J are TRBV14 and TRBJ2-1, with D tentatively TRBD1 or TRBD2 (5 bases each). Per germline, CDR1 SGHDN and CDR2 FVKESK. The CDR3 has 17 residues. Trimming removed 0 bases from V and 0 bases from J, with 12 bases in between.